This record covers a single T cell receptor (beta chain). Germline loops: CDR1 LNHDA, CDR2 SQIVND (reference sequence). This CDR3 contains 14 residues. V lost 2 bases and J lost 6, with 14 bases in between. The time point is: persistent/refractory GD, antithyroid drugs over 5 years with positive TRAb. Construction of the TCR library relied on RNA isolated from PBMCs. These data originate in a study of regulatory T cells in long-lasting Graves disease. CDR3 regions were amplified by Arm-PCR using iRepertoire HTBI primers to build TCR beta libraries. Via MiXCR, TCRdb re-called the multiplex PCR reads, giving one row per CDR3 protein. The sample lists about 460,000 distinct CDR3 sequences, less than 25% occurring once.

This chain joins TRBV19 and TRBJ2-7, with D hard to call. This sequence was found in a female donor with Graves disease. The specimen comprised peripheral blood mononuclear cells (PBMCs), sampled when the disease was refractory, from a patient treated with antithyroid drugs. The CDR3 nucleotides are TGTGCCAGTAGTATAAGTCTGGGCGGTCTCGAGCAGTACTTC. It specifies CASSISLGGLEQYF.